One sample yielded the 21 T cell receptor beta chains listed below, sequenced in a study of blood T cells in healthy people across ages. Then a second PCR, running roughly 7 to 11 cycles, was carried out with a sample-barcoded 5' primer and a J-beta primer mix. A single record per CDR3 protein comes from TCRdb applying MiXCR to the 5' RACE reads. In the table there are fewer than 900,000 distinct CDR3 sequences, 40% to 45% of which are singletons. The sequencing sample was made of blood. The receptors derive from an older woman in good health.

V and J are TRBV20-1 and TRBJ2-7; no firm D call. This CDR3 contains 12 residues. CDR1 is DFQATT, CDR2 SNEGSKA, per germline (reference sequence). Deletions cut 8 bases from V and 2 bases from J, with 13 bases between. The CDR3 sequence is CSPDGGTYEQYF. In DNA, the CDR3 is TGCAGTCCCGACGGTGGGACCTACGAGCAGTACTTC.

This clonotype was detected once. This chain uses TRBV29-1 with TRBJ2-5; D tentatively reads TRBD1 or TRBD2 (5 bases each). Between the trimmed V and J ends, which lost 5 bases and 5 bases, there was a span of 12 bases. Germline V gives CDR1 SQVTM, CDR2 ANQGSEA. The CDR3 length is 12 residues. The CDR3 sequence is CSVTWGSETQYF. The CDR3 region has the DNA TGCAGCGTTACGTGGGGGTCGGAGACCCAGTACTTC. The whole variable domain, filled in from reference TRBV29-1 and TRBJ2-5, reads SAVISQKPSRDICQRGTSLTIQCQVDSQVTMMFWYRQQPGQSLTLIATANQGSEATYESGFVIDKFPISRPNLTFSTLTVSNMSPEDSSIYLCSVTWGSETQYFGPGTRLLVL.

This clonotype appeared many times. V is TRBV29-1 and J is TRBJ1-6; D might be TRBD1 (5 bases). This CDR3 spans 13 amino acids. Per the germline V gene, CDR1 is SQVTM and CDR2 is ANQGSEA. Trimming shortened V by 7 bases and J by 0 bases, and 7 bases separated the two germline ends. The CDR3 DNA is TGCAGCGCAGGGAGCTCCTATAATTCACCCCTCCACTTT. Its protein product is CSAGSSYNSPLHF.

The chain carries TRBV29-1 and TRBJ2-7; 8 bases match TRBD1. J gave up 7 bases and V 4 bases, and 15 bases lay outside the gene matches. The CDR3 is made up of 15 amino acids. Germline assignment: CDR1 SQVTM and CDR2 ANQGSEA. Here the CDR3 reads CSVGPTGVGWREQYF. The CDR3 DNA sequence: TGCAGCGTTGGTCCGACAGGGGTTGGTTGGCGTGAGCAGTACTTC.

This chain connects TRBV27 to TRBJ2-3; a weak D match, TRBD2 (6 bases). The CDR3 is 15 amino acids. Per the germline V gene, CDR1 is MNHEY and CDR2 is SMNVEV (reference sequence). Trimming took off 5 bases at V and 2 bases at J, with 14 bases between the two ends. CDR3 sequence: CASSPWDFATDTQYF. In DNA, the CDR3 is TGTGCCAGCAGTCCGTGGGACTTCGCCACAGATACGCAGTATTTT.

The chain uses TRBV6-6 and TRBJ1-1, with a tentative D call TRBD1 (6 bases). This CDR3 contains 16 residues. V dropped 2 bases and J dropped 1 base, with 14 bases sitting between them. The V gene's germline CDR1 is MNHNY and CDR2 SVGAGI (reference sequence). DNA for the CDR3: TGTGCCAGCAGTTACCGGCCAACAGGGCCGAACACTGAAGCTTTCTTT. Translated, it gives CASSYRPTGPNTEAFF.

The gene calls are TRBV2 and TRBJ1-2; D gene unclear. CDR1 is SNHLY, CDR2 FYNNEI, per germline. V was shortened by 6 bases and J by 6 bases, with 14 bases between the two germline ends. The CDR3 has 13 residues. The CDR3 loop is CASRGIGSDGYTF. The CDR3 DNA reads as TGTGCCAGCAGAGGTATAGGGTCGGATGGCTACACCTTC.

J is TRBJ2-5 and V is TRBV28; a weak D match, TRBD1 (6 bases). This CDR3 is 13 amino acids long. Germline CDR1 MDHEN, CDR2 SYDVKM. Trimming cost V 5 bases and J 11 bases, with 18 bases left between them. CDR3 amino acids: CASSVVTAGEQYF. The DNA for the CDR3 is TGTGCCAGCAGTGTAGTGACCGCAGGGGAGCAGTACTTC.

This clonotype occurred once. A much larger clonotype is one base distant, so this may be a read error. The chain links TRBV7-3 to TRBJ2-5; TRBD2 aligns across 7 bases. The CDR3 covers 16 residues. CDR1 and CDR2 (germline): SGHTA, FQGTGA. V lost 0 bases, J lost 11 bases, and 15 bases stayed unmatched. The CDR3 region is CASSLTLGLPDNEQYF. CDR3 in DNA: TGTGCCAGCAGCTTAACGCTGGGACTACCAGACAATGAGCAGTACTTC.

V gene TRBV7-9 combines with J gene TRBJ1-5; TRBD1 matches 8 bases. The CDR3 covers 14 residues. The ends lost 5 bases at V and 3 bases at J; junction bases unmatched: 3. Per germline, CDR1 SEHNR and CDR2 FQNEAQ (reference sequence). The CDR3 loop is CASSGTGLNQPQHF. The CDR3 DNA reads TGTGCCAGCAGCGGGACAGGTCTCAATCAGCCCCAGCATTTT. The whole variable domain, filled in from reference TRBV7-9 and TRBJ1-5, reads DTGVSQNPRHKITKRGQNVTFRCDPISEHNRLYWYRQTLGQGPEFLTYFQNEAQLEKSRLLSDRFSAERPKGSFSTLEIQRTEQGDSAMYLCASSGTGLNQPQHFGDGTRLSIL.

The chain carries TRBV29-1 and TRBJ1-1; 9 bases are a match to TRBD1. Germline V gene sequence: CDR1 SQVTM, CDR2 ANQGSEA. The CDR3 sequence is 14 residues long. Trimming removed 8 bases from V and 7 bases from J; junction bases left unmatched: 14. The CDR3 loop reads CSMQQGASSGEAFF. The DNA of the CDR3 is TGCAGCATGCAACAGGGGGCATCCTCCGGTGAAGCTTTCTTT.

The chain joins TRBV28 to TRBJ2-1, with unresolved D. The germline V gene has CDR1 MDHEN and CDR2 SYDVKM. Trimming took off 6 bases at V and 2 bases at J, with 14 bases between the two ends. The CDR3 covers 15 residues. CDR3 amino acids: CASSPPQGAYNEQFF. CDR3 in DNA: TGTGCCAGCAGCCCACCTCAAGGTGCCTACAATGAGCAGTTCTTC. The full variable domain, completed using reference TRBV28 and TRBJ2-1, is DVKVTQSSRYLVKRTGEKVFLECVQDMDHENMFWYRQDPGLGLRLIYFSYDVKMKEKGDIPEGYSVSREKKERFSLILESASTNQTSMYLCASSPPQGAYNEQFFGPGTRLTVL.

In its sample, this clonotype was seen a few times. The V gene is TRBV28, the J gene TRBJ2-7, with 11 bases lining up with TRBD2. J lost 3 bases, V lost 3 bases, and 7 bases had no gene match. CDR3 size: 16 residues. CDR1 MDHEN and CDR2 SYDVKM come from the germline V gene. CDR3 sequence reads: CASSFFSGREDYEQYF. CDR3 nucleotide sequence: TGTGCCAGCAGTTTCTTTAGCGGGAGGGAGGACTACGAGCAGTACTTC.

This clonotype was counted between two and nine times. The genes are TRBV7-9 and TRBJ1-2; D uncertain. Germline V CDR1 and CDR2: SEHNR, FQNEAQ (reference sequence). The germline V and J ends were trimmed by 10 bases and 6 bases, with 15 bases remaining between them. The CDR3 has 12 residues. The CDR3 DNA reads TGTGCCACCCAGCTTGCCGGGGATGGCTACACCTTC. Its translation is CATQLAGDGYTF.

As regards this clonotype: One end of the junction does not line up with germline, which may come from a read error. This chain uses TRBV20-1 with TRBJ2-1; 10 nucleotides agree with TRBD2. This CDR3 comprises 17 residues. Germline assignment: CDR1 DFQATT and CDR2 SNEGSKA (reference sequence). This chain's CDR3 is CSTRTTSGILSYNEQFF. The CDR3, as DNA: TGCAGTACTAGGACAACTAGCGGGATCCTCTCCTACAATGAGCAGTTCTTC.

This chain uses TRBV10-3 with TRBJ2-5, with a tentative D call TRBD2 (6 bases). Deletions cut 2 bases from V and 3 bases from J, with 10 bases between. The CDR3 is 14 residues long. Germline-derived CDR1 and CDR2 are ENHRY and SYGVKD. The CDR3 DNA reads as TGTGCCATCAGTGAGGCGGGGCTGGAAGAGACCCAGTACTTC. Residues: CAISEAGLEETQYF.

Many counts were recorded for this clonotype. The rearrangement links TRBV7-9 to TRBJ2-3, with 7 bases matching TRBD1. J gave up 3 bases and V 5 bases, and 5 bases lay outside the gene matches. The germline V gene encodes CDR1 SEHNR and CDR2 FQNEAQ (reference sequence). The CDR3 loop spans 14 amino acids. The CDR3 here is CASSGTAGTDTQYF. CDR3 DNA sequence: TGTGCCAGCAGCGGGACAGCCGGAACAGATACGCAGTATTTT.

The gene calls are TRBV9 and TRBJ2-1; 9 nucleotides align to TRBD2. V was clipped by 0 bases and J by 8 bases; unmatched bases: 6. The CDR3 loop spans 15 amino acids. Per germline, CDR1 SGDLS and CDR2 YYNGEE. The DNA of the CDR3 is TGTGCCAGCAGCGTAGGAGGGACTAGCTTGGATGAGCAGTTCTTC. It is translated as CASSVGGTSLDEQFF.

This rearrangement joins TRBV7-3 to TRBJ2-5, with 8 bases that match TRBD2. Germline loops: CDR1 SGHTA, CDR2 FQGTGA. V was pared by 3 bases and J by 11 bases, with 14 bases of the junction left unmatched. The CDR3 covers 15 residues. In nucleotides, the CDR3 is TGTGCCAGCAGCTTGACGGGAGGGGACCGCTACGGGCAGTACTTC. Its protein product is CASSLTGGDRYGQYF.

The CDR3 reads CASSQDRLAGVGGTDTQYF. DNA for the CDR3: TGCGCCAGCAGCCAAGATCGATTAGCGGGAGTAGGAGGCACAGATACGCAGTATTTT. The chain links TRBV4-3 to TRBJ2-3; TRBD2 matches 9 bases. The V gene end was trimmed by 0 bases and the J gene end by 1 base; junction bases not matched to a gene: 11. The germline gives CDR1 LGHNA, CDR2 YSLEER. The CDR3 runs to 19 residues.

The CDR3, as DNA: TGTGCCAGCAGTCGCTCTGGAAACACCATATATTTT. This translates into CASSRSGNTIYF. The rearrangement links TRBV12-3 or TRBV12-4 to TRBJ1-3; D unclear. The CDR3 is 12 amino acids. Trimming took off 5 bases at V and 0 bases at J, with 2 bases between the two ends.